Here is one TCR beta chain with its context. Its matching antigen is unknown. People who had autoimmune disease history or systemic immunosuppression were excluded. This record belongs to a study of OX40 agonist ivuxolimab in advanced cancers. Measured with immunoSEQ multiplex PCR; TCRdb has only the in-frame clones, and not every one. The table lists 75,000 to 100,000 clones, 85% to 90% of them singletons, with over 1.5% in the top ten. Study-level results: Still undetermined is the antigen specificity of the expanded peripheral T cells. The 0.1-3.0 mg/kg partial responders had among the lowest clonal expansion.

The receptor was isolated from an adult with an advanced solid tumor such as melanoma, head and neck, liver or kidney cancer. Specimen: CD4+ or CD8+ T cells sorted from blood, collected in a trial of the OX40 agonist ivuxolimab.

CDR3: CAISERDSGNTIYF. DNA for the CDR3: TGTGCCATCAGTGAACGGGACAGTGGAAACACCATATATTTT. J is TRBJ1-3 and V is TRBV10-3; 7 positions agree with TRBD1. The V gene end was trimmed by 3 bases and the J gene end by 3 bases; junction bases not matched to a gene: 2. Germline CDR1 is ENHRY and CDR2 is SYGVKD. The CDR3 has 14 residues.